This T cell receptor (beta chain) was captured by sequencing in a study of blood T cell repertoires in COVID-19. Across the study: Samples taken during acute and convalescent COVID-19 were collected in the United States, Italy and Spain. PBMCs, B-cell-depleted T cells, or T cells were the source of the cDNA or gDNA that made up the material.

Germline lookup yields CDR1 SGHNT and CDR2 YYREEE (reference sequence). Trimming shortened V by 1 base and J by 2 bases, and 9 bases separated the two germline ends. CDR3 length: 14 residues. In the original analysis: Estimation of nucleated cell counts relied on the amplification of reference gene primers. Libraries were prepared by immunoSEQ multiplex PCR; TCRdb keeps only in-frame clonotypes and omits some of them. D and trimming were read from the DNA, whereas the V and J calls and clone size are those reported in that table. The profile shows about 49,000 clones, roughly 85% of them singletons. The rearrangement uses TRBV5-4 and TRBJ1-1; D is perhaps TRBD1 (6 bases). The sequence was collected from a human donor in a cohort sampled during active COVID-19. The sequenced sample consisted of peripheral blood. DNA for the CDR3: TGTGCCAGCAGCTTGCCGGGACAAAACACTGAAGCTTTCTTT. Amino acid sequence: CASSLPGQNTEAFF.